This note documents a single T cell receptor beta chain sequence. Antigen specificity is unknown. Over several immunoSEQ plates, each subset's genomic DNA was distributed in even portions. The method was immunoSEQ multiplex PCR; TCRdb's version includes in-frame clones alone and lacks a portion of them. Altogether fewer than 350,000 clones are present, roughly 84% being singletons, with the ten largest covering 15% to 20%. This entry belongs to a study of shared clonotypes between healthy human individuals. Study in general: Per donor, CD8 memory used one plate, CD8 naive used two, CD4 memory used three and CD4 naive used three. Points from the study as a whole: When naive CD4 clonotypes were compared across several donors, approximately 5% were shared.

The germline CDR1 and CDR2 sequences are MGHDK and SYGVNS. This CDR3 contains 16 residues. Germline trimming cut 4 bases from V and 5 bases from J; bases unmatched to any gene: 8. The sequenced material came from memory CD8+ T cells sorted from blood. Subset reported: CD45RO+ cells pooled with CCR7-negative TemRA cells. The receptor was isolated from a man aged 18 to 30 in good health. The chain uses TRBV25-1 and TRBJ2-3; 11 bases line up with TRBD1. The CDR3 reads CASSGGTGGALDTQYF. The CDR3 DNA sequence: TGTGCCAGCAGTGGCGGGACAGGGGGGGCGTTAGATACGCAGTATTTT.